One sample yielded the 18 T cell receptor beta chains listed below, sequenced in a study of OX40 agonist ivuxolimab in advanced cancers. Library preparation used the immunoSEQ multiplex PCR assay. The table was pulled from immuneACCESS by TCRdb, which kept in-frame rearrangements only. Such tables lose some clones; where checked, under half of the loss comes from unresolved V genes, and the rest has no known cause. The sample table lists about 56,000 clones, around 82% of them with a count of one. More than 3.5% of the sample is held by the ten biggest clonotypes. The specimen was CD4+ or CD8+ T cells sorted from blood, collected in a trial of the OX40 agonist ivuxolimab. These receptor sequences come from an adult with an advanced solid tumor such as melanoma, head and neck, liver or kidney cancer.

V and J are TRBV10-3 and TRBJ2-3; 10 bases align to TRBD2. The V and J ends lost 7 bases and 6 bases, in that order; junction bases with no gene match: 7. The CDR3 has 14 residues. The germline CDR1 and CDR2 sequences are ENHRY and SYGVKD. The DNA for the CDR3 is TGTGCCATCATGAGCGGGGGGGCCCCGGATACGCAGTATTTT. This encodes CAIMSGGAPDTQYF.

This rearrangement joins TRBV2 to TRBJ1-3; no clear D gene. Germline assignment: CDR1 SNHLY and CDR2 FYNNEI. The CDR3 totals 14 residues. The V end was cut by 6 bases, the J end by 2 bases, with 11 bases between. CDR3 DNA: TGTGCCAGCAGATTCCAGCGTACTGGAAACACCATATATTTT. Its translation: CASRFQRTGNTIYF.

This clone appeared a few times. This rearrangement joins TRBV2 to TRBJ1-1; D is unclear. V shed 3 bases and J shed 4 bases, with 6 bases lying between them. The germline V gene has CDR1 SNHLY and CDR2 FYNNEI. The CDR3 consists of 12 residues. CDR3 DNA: TGTGCCAGCAGTGAGTGGTCCACTGAAGCTTTCTTT. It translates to CASSEWSTEAFF. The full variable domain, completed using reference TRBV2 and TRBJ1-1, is EPEVTQTPSHQVTQMGQEVILRCVPISNHLYFYWYRQILGQKVEFLVSFYNNEISEKSEIFDDQFSVERPDGSNFTLKIRSTKLEDSAMYFCASSEWSTEAFFGQGTRLTVV.

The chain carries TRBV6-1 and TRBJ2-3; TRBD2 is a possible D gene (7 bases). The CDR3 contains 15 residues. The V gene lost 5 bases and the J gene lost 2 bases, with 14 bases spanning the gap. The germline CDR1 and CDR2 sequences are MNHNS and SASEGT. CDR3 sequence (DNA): TGTGCCAGCAGTCCCCCCGGGGGGCACACAGATACGCAGTATTTT. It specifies CASSPPGGHTDTQYF.

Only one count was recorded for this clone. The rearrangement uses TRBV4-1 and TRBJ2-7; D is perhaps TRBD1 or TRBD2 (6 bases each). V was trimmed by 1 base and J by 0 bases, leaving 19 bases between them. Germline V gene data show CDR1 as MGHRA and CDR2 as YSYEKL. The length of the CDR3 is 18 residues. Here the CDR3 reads CASSQGGLGGPSSYEQYF. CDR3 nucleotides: TGCGCCAGCAGCCAAGGGGGCCTCGGGGGCCCTAGCTCCTACGAGCAGTACTTC.

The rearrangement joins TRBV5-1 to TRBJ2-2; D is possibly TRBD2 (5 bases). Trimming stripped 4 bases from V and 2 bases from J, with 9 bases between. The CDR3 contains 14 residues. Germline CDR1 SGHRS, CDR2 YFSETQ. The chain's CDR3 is CASSPGVNTGELFF. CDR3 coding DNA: TGCGCCAGCAGCCCCGGGGTTAACACCGGGGAGCTGTTTTTT.

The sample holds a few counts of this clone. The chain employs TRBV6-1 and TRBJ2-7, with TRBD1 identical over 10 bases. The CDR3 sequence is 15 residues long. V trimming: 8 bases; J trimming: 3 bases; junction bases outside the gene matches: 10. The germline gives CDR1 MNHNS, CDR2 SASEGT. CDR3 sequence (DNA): TGTGCCAGCCTCGACCGGACAGGGGGATTCTACGAGCAGTACTTC. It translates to CASLDRTGGFYEQYF.

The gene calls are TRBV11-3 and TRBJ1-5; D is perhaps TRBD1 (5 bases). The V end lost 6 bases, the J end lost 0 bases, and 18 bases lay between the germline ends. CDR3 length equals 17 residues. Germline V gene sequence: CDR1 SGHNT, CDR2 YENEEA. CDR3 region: CASSRTIDSYSNQPQHF. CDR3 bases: TGTGCCAGCAGTCGTACCATTGACAGCTATAGCAATCAGCCCCAGCATTTT.

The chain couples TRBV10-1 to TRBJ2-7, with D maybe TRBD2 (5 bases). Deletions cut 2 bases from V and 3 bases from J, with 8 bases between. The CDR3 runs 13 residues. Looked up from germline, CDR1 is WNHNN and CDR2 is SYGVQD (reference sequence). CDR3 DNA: TGCGCCAGCAGTGAGGTAGCGAACTACGAGCAGTACTTC. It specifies CASSEVANYEQYF.

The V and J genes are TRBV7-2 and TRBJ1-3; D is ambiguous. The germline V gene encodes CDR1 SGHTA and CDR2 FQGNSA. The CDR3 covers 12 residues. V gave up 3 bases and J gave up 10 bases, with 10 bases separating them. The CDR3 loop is CASSFLLGTIYF. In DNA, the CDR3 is TGTGCCAGCAGCTTCCTCCTGGGGACCATATATTTT.

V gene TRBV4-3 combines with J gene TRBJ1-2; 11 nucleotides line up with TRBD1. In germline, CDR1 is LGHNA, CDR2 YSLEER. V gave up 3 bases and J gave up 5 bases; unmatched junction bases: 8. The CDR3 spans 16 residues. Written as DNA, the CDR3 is TGCGCCAGCAGCCAGCCCCGAGGGACAGGGGGATATGGCTACACCTTC. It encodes CASSQPRGTGGYGYTF.

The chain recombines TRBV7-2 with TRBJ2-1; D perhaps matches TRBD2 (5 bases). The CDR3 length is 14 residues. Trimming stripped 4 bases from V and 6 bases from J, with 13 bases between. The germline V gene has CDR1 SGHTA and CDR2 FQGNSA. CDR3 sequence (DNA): TGTGCCAGCAGCTCGGACTGGGTGAGCAATGAGCAGTTCTTC. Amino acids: CASSSDWVSNEQFF.

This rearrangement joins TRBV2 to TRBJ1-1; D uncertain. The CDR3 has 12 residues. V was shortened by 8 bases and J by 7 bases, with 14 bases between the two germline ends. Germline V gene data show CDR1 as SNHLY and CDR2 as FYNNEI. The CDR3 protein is CASGVGQSEAFF. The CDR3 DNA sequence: TGTGCCAGCGGAGTCGGGCAGAGTGAAGCTTTCTTT.

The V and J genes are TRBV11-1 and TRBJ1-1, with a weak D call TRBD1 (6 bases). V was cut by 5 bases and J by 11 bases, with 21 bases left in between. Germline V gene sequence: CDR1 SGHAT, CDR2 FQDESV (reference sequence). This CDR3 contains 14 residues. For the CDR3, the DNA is TGTGCCAGCAGCCAAATCGGACAGACTCAGCGGGCTTTCTTT. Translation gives CASSQIGQTQRAFF.

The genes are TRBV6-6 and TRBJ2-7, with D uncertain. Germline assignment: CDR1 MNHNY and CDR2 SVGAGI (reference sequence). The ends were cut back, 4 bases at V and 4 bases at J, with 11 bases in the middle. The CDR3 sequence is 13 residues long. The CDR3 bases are TGTGCCAGCAGTTTAAAAAGGGCTTACGAGCAGTACTTC. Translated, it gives CASSLKRAYEQYF.

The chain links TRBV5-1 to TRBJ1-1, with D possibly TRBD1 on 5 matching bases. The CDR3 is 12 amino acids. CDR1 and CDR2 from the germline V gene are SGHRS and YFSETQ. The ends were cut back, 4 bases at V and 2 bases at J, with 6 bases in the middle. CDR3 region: CASSGANTEAFF. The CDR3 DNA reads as TGCGCCAGCAGCGGGGCCAACACTGAAGCTTTCTTT.

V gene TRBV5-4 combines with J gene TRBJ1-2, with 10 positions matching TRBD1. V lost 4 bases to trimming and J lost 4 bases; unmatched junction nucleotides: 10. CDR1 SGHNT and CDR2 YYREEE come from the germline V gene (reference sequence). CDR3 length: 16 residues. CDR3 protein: CASSQDRGQGLYGYTF. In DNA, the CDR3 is TGTGCCAGCAGCCAAGATAGGGGACAGGGGCTCTATGGCTACACCTTC.

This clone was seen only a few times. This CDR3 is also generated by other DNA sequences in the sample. In DNA, the CDR3 is TGCGCCAGCAGCTTAGGGCGGGGGGGGACTGAAGCTTTCTTT. Translation gives CASSLGRGGTEAFF. V gene TRBV5-1 combines with J gene TRBJ1-1; a possible D gene is TRBD1 (5 bases). Looked up from germline, CDR1 is SGHRS and CDR2 is YFSETQ. The CDR3 is made up of 14 amino acids. Trimming removed 2 bases at V and 5 bases at J, with 13 bases between.